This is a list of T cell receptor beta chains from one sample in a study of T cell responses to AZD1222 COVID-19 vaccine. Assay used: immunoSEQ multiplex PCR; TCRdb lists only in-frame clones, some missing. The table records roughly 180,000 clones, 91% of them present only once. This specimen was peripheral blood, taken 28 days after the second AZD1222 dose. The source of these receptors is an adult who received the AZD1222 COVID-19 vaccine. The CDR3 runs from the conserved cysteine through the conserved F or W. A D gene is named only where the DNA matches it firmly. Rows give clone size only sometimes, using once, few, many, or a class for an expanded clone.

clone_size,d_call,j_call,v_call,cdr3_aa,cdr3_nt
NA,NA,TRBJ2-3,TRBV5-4,CASSLPLGGGEDTQYF,TGTGCCAGCAGCTTGCCCCTGGGCGGCGGGGAAGATACGCAGTATTTT
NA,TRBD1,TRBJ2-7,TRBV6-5,CASRRQGADEQYF,TGTGCCAGCAGGCGGCAGGGGGCCGACGAGCAGTACTTC
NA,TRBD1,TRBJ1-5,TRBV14,CASSRAKRQGANQPQHF,TGTGCCAGCAGCCGTGCTAAAAGACAGGGGGCAAATCAGCCCCAGCATTTT
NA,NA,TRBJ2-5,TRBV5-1,CASSLAQGRSGTQYF,TGCGCCAGCAGCTTGGCGCAGGGCCGGTCGGGGACCCAGTACTTC
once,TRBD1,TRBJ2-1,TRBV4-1,CASSQDLRDRVEEDEQFF,TGCGCCAGCAGCCAAGATCTAAGGGACAGGGTAGAGGAAGATGAGCAGTTCTTC
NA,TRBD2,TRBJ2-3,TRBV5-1,CASSQETSGRSDTQYF,TGCGCCAGCAGCCAAGAGACTAGCGGGAGGAGCGATACGCAGTATTTT
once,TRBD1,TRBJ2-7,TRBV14,CASSPNFGTGSSYEQYF,TGTGCCAGCAGCCCGAACTTTGGGACAGGAAGCTCCTACGAGCAGTACTTC
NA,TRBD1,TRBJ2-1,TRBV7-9,CASSPRDRGKTEQFF,TGTGCCAGCAGCCCGAGGGACAGGGGGAAGACTGAGCAGTTCTTC
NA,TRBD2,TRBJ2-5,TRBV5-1,CASSPYLAGQETQYF,TGCGCCAGCAGCCCATACCTAGCGGGACAAGAGACCCAGTACTTC
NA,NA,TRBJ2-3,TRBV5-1,CASSLGLSGNSGDTQYF,TGCGCCAGCAGCTTGGGGTTATCGGGAAACTCCGGAGATACGCAGTATTTT
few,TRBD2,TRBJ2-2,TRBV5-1,CASSPRIAGDGGELFF,TGCGCCAGCAGCCCCCGCATAGCGGGAGATGGCGGGGAGCTGTTTTTT
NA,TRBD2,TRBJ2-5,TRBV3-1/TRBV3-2,CASSLDPSGRETQYF,TGTGCCAGCAGCCTTGACCCTAGCGGGAGAGAGACCCAGTACTTC
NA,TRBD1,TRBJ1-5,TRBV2,CASSEGTGGRNQPQHF,TGTGCCAGCAGTGAGGGCACAGGGGGTCGCAATCAGCCCCAGCATTTT
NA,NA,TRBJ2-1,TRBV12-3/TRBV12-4,CASSLETEQFF,TGTGCCAGCAGTTTAGAGACTGAGCAGTTCTTC
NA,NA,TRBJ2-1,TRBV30,CAWSAIKGVGEQFF,TGTGCCTGGAGTGCCATAAAAGGTGTGGGTGAGCAGTTCTTC
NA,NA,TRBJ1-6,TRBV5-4,CASSLGFTANSPLHF,TGTGCCAGCAGCTTGGGTTTTACAGCTAATTCACCCCTCCACTTT
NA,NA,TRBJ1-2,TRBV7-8,CASSSQQTLANYGYTF,TGTGCCAGCAGCTCTCAACAGACCCTAGCTAACTATGGCTACACCTTC
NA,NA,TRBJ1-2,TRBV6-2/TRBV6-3,CASSTRGMGDYGYTF,TGTGCCAGCAGTACTCGGGGTATGGGAGACTATGGCTACACCTTC
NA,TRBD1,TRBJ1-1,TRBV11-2,CASSWPQGPMTEAFF,TGTGCCAGCAGCTGGCCACAGGGGCCGATGACTGAAGCTTTCTTT
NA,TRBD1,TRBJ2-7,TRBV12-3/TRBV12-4,CASTDGTGGEQYF,TGTGCCAGCACCGACGGGACAGGGGGCGAGCAGTACTTC
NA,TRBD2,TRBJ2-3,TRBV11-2,CASSRTSGSSTDTQYF,TGTGCCAGCAGCCGGACTAGCGGGAGCAGCACAGATACGCAGTATTTT
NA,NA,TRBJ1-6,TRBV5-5,CASSLAVISPLHF,TGTGCCAGCAGCTTGGCGGTCATTTCACCCCTCCACTTT
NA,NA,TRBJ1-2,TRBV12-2,CASRLANVVRRPRSNYGYTF,TGTGCAAGTCGCTTAGCCAATGTCGTGCGCAGGCCTAGATCTAACTATGGCTACACCTTC
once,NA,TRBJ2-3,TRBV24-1,CATTDGAADTQYF,TGTGCCACCACCGACGGGGCGGCAGATACGCAGTATTTT